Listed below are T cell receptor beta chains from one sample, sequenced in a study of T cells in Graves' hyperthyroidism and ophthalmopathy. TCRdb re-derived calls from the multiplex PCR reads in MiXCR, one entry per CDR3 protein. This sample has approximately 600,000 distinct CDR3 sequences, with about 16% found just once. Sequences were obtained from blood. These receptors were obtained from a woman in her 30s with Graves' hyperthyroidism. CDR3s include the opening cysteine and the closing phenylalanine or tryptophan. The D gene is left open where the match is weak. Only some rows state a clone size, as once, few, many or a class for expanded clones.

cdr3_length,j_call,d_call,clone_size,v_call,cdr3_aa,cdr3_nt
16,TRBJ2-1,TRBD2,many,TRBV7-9,CASSLGSFGRMNEQFF,TGTGCCAGCAGCTTAGGGTCCTTCGGGAGGATGAATGAGCAGTTCTTC
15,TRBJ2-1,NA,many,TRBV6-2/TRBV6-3,CASSSGIGSYNEQFF,TGTGCCAGCAGTTCCGGAATAGGCTCCTACAATGAGCAGTTCTTC
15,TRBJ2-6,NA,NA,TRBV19,CASSIGGPGANVLTF,TGTGCCAGTAGTATCGGGGGGCCTGGGGCCAACGTCCTGACTTTC
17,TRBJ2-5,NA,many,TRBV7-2,CASSLRLISGFQETQYF,TGTGCCAGCAGCTTAAGATTGATTAGCGGTTTCCAAGAGACCCAGTACTTC
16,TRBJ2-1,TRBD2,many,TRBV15,CATSSSTSGYNNEQFF,TGTGCCACCAGCAGCAGCACTAGCGGGTACAACAATGAGCAGTTCTTC
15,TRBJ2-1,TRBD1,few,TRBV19,CASSPGQIIYNEQFF,TGTGCCAGTAGTCCGGGACAGATCATTTACAATGAGCAGTTCTTC
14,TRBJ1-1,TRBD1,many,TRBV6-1,CASSPDRVGTEAFF,TGTGCCAGCAGTCCCGACAGGGTGGGGACTGAAGCTTTCTTT
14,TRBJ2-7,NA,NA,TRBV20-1,CSANPGRSSYEQYF,TGCAGTGCCAACCCGGGGCGGTCCTCCTACGAGCAGTACTTC
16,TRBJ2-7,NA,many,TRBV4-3,CASSQAPGTVTYEQYF,TGCGCCAGCAGCCAAGCTCCAGGGACCGTGACCTACGAGCAGTACTTC
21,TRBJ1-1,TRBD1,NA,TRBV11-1,CASTSSRMRQGPGRSNTEAFF,TGTGCCAGCACCTCTTCACGGATGCGACAGGGCCCAGGGAGATCGAACACTGAAGCTTTCTTT
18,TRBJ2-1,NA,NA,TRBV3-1,CASSQDVNARWGNNEQFF,TGTGCCAGCAGCCAAGATGTGAACGCCCGGTGGGGTAACAATGAGCAGTTCTTC
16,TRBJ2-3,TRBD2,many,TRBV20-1,CSAGGTSGRRADTQYF,TGCAGTGCTGGTGGGACTAGCGGGAGAAGGGCAGATACGCAGTATTTT
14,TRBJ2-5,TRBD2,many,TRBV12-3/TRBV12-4,CASSFSGRDETQYF,TGTGCCAGCAGTTTTAGCGGGAGAGACGAGACCCAGTACTTC
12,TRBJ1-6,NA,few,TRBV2,CASSRTLAPLHF,TGTGCCAGCAGTCGTACACTGGCACCCCTCCACTTT
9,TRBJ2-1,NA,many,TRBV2,CARGEEQFF,TGTGCCAGGGGGGAGGAGCAGTTCTTC
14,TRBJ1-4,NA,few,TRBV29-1,CSANLGRGIEKLFF,TGCAGCGCGAATCTAGGACGGGGGATTGAAAAACTGTTTTTT
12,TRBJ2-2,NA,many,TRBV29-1,CSVVAGTGELFF,TGCAGCGTTGTTGCTGGCACCGGGGAGCTGTTTTTT
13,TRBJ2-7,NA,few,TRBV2,CASQWGNPYEQYF,TGTGCCAGCCAATGGGGGAATCCCTACGAGCAGTACTTC
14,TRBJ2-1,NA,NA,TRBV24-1,CATSVLGGNNEQFF,TGTGCCACCAGTGTCCTGGGGGGTAACAATGAGCAGTTCTTC
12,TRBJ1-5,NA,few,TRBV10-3,CAITDGGQPQHF,TGTGCCATCACCGACGGGGGTCAGCCCCAGCATTTT
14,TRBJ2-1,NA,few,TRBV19,CASRPLWRGNEQFF,TGTGCCAGTAGGCCTCTCTGGCGTGGGAATGAGCAGTTCTTC
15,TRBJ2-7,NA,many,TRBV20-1,CSSETGATGSYEQYF,TGCAGTTCAGAGACGGGAGCCACCGGGTCCTACGAGCAGTACTTC
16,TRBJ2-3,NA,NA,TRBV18,CASSPPGIRGTDTQYF,TGTGCCAGCTCACCACCGGGTATCAGGGGCACAGATACGCAGTATTTT
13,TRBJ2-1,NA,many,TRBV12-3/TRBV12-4,CASSFRDYNEQFF,TGTGCCAGCAGTTTTCGGGATTACAATGAGCAGTTCTTC
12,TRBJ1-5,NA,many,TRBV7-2,CASSFLDQPQHF,TGTGCCAGCAGCTTCTTGGATCAGCCCCAGCATTTT
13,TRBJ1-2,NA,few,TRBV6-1,CASKQGPNYGYTF,TGTGCCAGCAAGCAGGGGCCGAACTATGGCTACACCTTC
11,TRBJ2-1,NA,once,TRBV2,CASMVGRQQLF,TGTGCCAGCATGGTTGGGAGGCAGCAGCTCTTC
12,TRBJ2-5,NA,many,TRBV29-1,CSLIGVEETQYF,TGCAGCTTAATAGGGGTCGAAGAGACCCAGTACTTC